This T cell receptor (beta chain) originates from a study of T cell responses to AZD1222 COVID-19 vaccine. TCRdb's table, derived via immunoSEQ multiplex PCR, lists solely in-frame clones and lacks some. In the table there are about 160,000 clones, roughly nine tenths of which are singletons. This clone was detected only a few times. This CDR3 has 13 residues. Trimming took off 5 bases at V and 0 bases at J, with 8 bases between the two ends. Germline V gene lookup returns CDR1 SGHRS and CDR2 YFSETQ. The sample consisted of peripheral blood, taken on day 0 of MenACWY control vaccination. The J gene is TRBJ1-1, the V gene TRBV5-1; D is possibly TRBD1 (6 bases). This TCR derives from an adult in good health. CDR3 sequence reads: CASRRDMNTEAFF. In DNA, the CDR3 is TGCGCCAGCAGAAGGGACATGAACACTGAAGCTTTCTTT. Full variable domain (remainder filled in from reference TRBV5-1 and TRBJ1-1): KAGVTQTPRYLIKTRGQQVTLSCSPISGHRSVSWYQQTPGQGLQFLFEYFSETQRNKGNFPGRFSGRQFSNSRSEMNVSTLELGDSALYLCASRRDMNTEAFFGQGTRLTVV.